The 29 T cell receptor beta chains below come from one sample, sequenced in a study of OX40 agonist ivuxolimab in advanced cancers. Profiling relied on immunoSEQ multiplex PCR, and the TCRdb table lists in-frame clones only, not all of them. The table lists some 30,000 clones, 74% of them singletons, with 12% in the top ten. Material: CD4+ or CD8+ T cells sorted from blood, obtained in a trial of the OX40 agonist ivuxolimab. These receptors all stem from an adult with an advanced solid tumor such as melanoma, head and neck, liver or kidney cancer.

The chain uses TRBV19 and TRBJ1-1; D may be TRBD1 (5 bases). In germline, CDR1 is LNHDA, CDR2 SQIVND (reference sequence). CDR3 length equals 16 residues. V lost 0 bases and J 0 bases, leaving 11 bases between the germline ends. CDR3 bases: TGTGCCAGTAGTATAGATCCGCCACAGGTGAACACTGAAGCTTTCTTT. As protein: CASSIDPPQVNTEAFF. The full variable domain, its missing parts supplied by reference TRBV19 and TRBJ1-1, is DGGITQSPKYLFRKEGQNVTLSCEQNLNHDAMYWYRQDPGQGLRLIYYSQIVNDFQKGDIAEGYSVSREKKESFPLTVTSAQKNPTAFYLCASSIDPPQVNTEAFFGQGTRLTVV.

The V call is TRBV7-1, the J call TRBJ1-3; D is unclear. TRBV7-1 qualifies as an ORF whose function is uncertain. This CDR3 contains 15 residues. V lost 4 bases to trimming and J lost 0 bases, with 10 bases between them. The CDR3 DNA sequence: TGTGCCAGCAGCTTAACCACTTACTCTGGAAACACCATATATTTT. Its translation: CASSLTTYSGNTIYF.

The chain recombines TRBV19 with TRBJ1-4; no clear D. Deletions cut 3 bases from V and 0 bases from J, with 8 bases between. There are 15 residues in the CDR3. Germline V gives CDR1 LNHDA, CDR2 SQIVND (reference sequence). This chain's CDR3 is CASSMAAATNEKLFF. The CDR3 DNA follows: TGTGCCAGTAGTATGGCGGCGGCAACTAATGAAAAACTGTTTTTT.

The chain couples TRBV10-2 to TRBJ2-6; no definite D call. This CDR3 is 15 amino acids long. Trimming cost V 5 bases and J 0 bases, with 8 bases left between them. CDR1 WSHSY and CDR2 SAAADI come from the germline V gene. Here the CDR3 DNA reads TGCGCCAGCAGTCACGCTAGCTCTGGGGCCAACGTCCTGACTTTC. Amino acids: CASSHASSGANVLTF.

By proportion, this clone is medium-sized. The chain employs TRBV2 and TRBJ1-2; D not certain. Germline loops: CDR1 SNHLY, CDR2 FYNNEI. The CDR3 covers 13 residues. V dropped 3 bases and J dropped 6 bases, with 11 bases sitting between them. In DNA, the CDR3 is TGTGCCAGCAGTGACCCTAGACGGGATGGCTACACCTTC. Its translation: CASSDPRRDGYTF.

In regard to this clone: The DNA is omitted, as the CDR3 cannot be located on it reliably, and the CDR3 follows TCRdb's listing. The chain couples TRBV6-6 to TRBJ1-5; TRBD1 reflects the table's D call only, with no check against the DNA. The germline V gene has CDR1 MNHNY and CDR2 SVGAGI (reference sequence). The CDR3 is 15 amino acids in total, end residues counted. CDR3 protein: CASILGTGGNQPQHF.

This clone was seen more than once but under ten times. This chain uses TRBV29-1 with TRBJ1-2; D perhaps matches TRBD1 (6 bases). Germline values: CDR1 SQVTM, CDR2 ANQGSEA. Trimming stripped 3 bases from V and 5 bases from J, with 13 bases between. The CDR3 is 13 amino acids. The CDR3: CSVEGGASYGYTF. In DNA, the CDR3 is TGCAGCGTTGAGGGGGGGGCTTCATATGGCTACACCTTC.

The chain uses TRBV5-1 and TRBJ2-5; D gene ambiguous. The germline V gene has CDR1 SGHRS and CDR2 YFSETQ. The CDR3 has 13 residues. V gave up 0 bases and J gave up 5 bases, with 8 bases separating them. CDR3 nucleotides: TGCGCCAGCAGCTTGGACCTCCGGGAGACCCAGTACTTC. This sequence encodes CASSLDLRETQYF.

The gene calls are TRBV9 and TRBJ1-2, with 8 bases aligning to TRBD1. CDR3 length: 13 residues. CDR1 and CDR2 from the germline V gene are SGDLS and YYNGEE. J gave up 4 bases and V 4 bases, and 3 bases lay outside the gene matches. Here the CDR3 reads CASSQGAGYGYTF. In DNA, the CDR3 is TGTGCCAGCAGCCAGGGGGCTGGCTATGGCTACACCTTC.

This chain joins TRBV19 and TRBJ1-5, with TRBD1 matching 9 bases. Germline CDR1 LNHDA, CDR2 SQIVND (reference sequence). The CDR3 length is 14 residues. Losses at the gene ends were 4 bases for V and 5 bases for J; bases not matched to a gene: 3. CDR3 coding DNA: TGTGCCAGTAGTAAACAGGGGGCTGATCAGCCCCAGCATTTT. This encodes CASSKQGADQPQHF.

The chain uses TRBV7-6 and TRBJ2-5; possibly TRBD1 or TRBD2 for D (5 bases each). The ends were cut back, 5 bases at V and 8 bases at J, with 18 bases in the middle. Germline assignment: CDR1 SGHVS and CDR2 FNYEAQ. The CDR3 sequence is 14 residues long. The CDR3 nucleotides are TGTGCCAGCAGCCAGGGACCGCGATCGGGAACCCAGTACTTC. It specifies CASSQGPRSGTQYF.

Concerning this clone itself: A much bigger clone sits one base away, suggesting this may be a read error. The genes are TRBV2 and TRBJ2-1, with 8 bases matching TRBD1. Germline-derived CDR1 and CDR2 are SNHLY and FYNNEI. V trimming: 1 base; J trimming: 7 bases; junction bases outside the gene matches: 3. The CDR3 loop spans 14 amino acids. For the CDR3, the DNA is TGTGCCAGCAGTGAAGAGAACAGGGGGAATGAGCAGTTCTTC. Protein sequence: CASSEENRGNEQFF.

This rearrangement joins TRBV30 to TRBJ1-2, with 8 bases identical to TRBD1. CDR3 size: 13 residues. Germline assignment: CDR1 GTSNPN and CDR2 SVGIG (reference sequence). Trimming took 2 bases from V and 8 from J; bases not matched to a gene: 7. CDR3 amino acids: CAWSPTGVRGYTF. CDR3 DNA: TGTGCCTGGAGTCCGACAGGGGTTAGGGGCTACACCTTC.

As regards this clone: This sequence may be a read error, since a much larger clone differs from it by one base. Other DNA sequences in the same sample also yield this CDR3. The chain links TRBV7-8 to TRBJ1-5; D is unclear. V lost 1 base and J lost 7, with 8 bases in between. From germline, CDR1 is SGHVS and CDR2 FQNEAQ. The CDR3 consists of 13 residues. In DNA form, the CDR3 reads TGTGCCAGCAGCTTAGACGTAGGCCAGCCCCAGCATTTT. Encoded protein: CASSLDVGQPQHF. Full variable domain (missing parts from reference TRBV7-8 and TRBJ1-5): GAGVSQSPRYKVAKRGQDVALRCDPISGHVSLFWYQQALGQGPEFLTYFQNEAQLDKSGLPSDRFFAERPEGSVSTLKIQRTQQEDSAVYLCASSLDVGQPQHFGDGTRLSIL.

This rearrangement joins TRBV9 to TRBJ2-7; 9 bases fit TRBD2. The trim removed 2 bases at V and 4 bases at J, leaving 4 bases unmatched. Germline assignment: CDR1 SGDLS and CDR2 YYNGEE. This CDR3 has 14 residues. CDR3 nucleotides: TGTGCCAGCAGCGTCGGGACTAGCCCATACGAGCAGTACTTC. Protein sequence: CASSVGTSPYEQYF.

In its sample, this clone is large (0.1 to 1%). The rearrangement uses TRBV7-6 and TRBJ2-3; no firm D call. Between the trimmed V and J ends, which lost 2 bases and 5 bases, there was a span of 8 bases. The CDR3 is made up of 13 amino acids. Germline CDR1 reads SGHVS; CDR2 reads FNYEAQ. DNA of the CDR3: TGTGCCAGCAGCTTATTAATGCAAGATACGCAGTATTTT. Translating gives CASSLLMQDTQYF.

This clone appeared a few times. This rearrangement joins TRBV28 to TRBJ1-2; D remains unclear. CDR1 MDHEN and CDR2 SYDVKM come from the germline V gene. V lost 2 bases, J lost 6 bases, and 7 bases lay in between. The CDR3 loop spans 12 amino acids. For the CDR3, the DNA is TGTGCCAGCAGTTTAGTACATGATGGCTACACCTTC. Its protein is CASSLVHDGYTF.

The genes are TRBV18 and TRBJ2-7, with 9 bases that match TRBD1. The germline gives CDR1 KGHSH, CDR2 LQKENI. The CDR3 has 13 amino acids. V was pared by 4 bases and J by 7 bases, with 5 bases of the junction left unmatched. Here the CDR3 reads CASSLGQGWEQYF. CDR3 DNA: TGTGCCAGCTCACTCGGACAGGGGTGGGAGCAGTACTTC.

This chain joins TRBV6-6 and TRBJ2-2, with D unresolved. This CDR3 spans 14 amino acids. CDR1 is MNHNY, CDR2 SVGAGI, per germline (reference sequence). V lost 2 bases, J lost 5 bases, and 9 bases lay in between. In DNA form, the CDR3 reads TGTGCCAGCAGTTACAAGTTGACGACCGGGGAGCTGTTTTTT. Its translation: CASSYKLTTGELFF.

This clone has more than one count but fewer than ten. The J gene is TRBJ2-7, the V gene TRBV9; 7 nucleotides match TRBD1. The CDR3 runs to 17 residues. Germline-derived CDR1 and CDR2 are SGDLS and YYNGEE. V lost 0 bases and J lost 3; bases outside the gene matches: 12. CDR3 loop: CASSVGLPGQKLYEQYF. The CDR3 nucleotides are TGTGCCAGCAGCGTAGGCCTCCCGGGACAGAAACTCTACGAGCAGTACTTC.

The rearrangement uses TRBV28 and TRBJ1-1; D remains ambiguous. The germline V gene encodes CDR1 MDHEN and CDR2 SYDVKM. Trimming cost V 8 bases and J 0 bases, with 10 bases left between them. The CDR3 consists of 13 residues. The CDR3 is CASFRPLNTEAFF. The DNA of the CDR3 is TGTGCCAGCTTCCGACCGTTGAACACTGAAGCTTTCTTT.

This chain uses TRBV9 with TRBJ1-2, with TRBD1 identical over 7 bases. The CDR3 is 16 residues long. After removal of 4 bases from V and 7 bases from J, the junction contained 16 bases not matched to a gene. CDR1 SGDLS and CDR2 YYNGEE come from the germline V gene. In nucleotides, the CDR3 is TGTGCCAGCAGCCCCGGACAGGACCAACGACGGAGTGGCTACACCTTC. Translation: CASSPGQDQRRSGYTF.

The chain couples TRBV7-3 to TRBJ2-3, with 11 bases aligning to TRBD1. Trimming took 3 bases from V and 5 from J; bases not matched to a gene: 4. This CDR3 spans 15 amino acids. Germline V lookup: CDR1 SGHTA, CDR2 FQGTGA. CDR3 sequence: CASSFGQGAGDTQYF. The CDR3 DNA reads TGTGCCAGCAGCTTCGGACAGGGGGCAGGAGATACGCAGTATTTT.

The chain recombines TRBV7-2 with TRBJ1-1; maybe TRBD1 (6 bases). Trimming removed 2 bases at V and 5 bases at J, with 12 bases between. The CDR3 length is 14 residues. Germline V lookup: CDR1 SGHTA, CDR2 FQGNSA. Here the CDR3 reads CASSLRGARTEAFF. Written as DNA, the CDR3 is TGTGCCAGCAGCTTACGGGGGGCGCGGACTGAAGCTTTCTTT.

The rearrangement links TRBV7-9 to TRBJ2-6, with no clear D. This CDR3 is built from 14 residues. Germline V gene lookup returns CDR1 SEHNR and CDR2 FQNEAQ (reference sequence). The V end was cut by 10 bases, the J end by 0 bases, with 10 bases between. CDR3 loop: CATLWNSGANVLTF. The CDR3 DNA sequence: TGTGCCACCCTTTGGAACTCTGGGGCCAACGTCCTGACTTTC. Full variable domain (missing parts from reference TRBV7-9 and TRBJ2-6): DTGVSQNPRHKITKRGQNVTFRCDPISEHNRLYWYRQTLGQGPEFLTYFQNEAQLEKSRLLSDRFSAERPKGSFSTLEIQRTEQGDSAMYLCATLWNSGANVLTFGAGSRLTVL.

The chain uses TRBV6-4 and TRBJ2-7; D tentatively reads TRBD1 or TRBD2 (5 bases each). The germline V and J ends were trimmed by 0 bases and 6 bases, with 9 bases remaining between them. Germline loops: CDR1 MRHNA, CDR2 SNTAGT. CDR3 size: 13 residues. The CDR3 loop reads CASSDSDSGEQYF. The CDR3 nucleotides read TGTGCCAGCAGTGACTCTGACAGCGGCGAGCAGTACTTC.

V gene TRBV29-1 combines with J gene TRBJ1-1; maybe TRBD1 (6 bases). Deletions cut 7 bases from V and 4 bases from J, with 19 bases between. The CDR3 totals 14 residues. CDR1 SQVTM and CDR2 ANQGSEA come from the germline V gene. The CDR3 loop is CSAQGWVGSTEAFF. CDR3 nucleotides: TGCAGCGCCCAGGGGTGGGTAGGGAGCACTGAAGCTTTCTTT. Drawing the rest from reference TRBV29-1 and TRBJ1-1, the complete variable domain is SAVISQKPSRDICQRGTSLTIQCQVDSQVTMMFWYRQQPGQSLTLIATANQGSEATYESGFVIDKFPISRPNLTFSTLTVSNMSPEDSSIYLCSAQGWVGSTEAFFGQGTRLTVV.

In nucleotides, the CDR3 is TGCGCCAGCAGCTCGACAGGGGTCAGCGCAGATACGCAGTATTTT. As protein: CASSSTGVSADTQYF. V is TRBV5-1 and J is TRBJ2-3, with 8 bases that match TRBD1. CDR1 is SGHRS and CDR2 is YFSETQ in the germline V gene. This CDR3 has 15 amino acids. Unmatched junction bases numbered 7, after V lost 3 bases and J lost 4 bases.

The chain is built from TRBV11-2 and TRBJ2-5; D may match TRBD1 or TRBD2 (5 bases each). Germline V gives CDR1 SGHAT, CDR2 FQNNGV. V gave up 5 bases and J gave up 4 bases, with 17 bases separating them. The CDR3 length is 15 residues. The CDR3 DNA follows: TGTGCCAGCAGCCGCGCTCCCGGGGCTGGAGAGACCCAGTACTTC. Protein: CASSRAPGAGETQYF.